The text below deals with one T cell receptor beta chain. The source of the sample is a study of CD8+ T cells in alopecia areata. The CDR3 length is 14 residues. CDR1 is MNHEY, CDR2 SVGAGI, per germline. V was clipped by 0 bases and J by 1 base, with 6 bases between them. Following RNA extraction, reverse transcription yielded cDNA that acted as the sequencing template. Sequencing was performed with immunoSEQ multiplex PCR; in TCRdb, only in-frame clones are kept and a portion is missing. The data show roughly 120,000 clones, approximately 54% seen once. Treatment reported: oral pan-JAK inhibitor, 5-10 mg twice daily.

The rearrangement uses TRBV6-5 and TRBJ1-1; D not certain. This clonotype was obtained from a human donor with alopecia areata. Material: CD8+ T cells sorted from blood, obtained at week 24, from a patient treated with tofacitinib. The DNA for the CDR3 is TGTGCCAGCAGTTACTCGGACGAGAACACTGAAGCTTTCTTT. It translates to CASSYSDENTEAFF.